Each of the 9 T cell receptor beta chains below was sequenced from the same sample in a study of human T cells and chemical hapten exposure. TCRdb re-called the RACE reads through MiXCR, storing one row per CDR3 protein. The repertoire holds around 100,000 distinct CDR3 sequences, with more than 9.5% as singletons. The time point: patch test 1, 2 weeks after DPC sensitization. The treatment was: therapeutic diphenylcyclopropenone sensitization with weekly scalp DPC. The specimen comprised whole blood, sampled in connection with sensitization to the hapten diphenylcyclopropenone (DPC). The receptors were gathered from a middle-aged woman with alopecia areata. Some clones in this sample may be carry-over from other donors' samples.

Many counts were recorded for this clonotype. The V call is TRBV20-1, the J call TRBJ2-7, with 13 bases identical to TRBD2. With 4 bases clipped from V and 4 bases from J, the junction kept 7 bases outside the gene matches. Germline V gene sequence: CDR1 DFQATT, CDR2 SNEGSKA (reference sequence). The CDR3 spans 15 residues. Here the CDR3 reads CSATGLAGDLYEQYF. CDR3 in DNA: TGCAGTGCTACCGGACTAGCGGGGGACCTTTACGAGCAGTACTTC.

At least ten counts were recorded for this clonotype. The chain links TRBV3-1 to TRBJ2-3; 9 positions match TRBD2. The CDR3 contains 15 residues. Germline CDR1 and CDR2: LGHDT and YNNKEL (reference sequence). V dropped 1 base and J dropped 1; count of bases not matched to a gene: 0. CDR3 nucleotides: TGTGCCAGCAGCCAAGGACTAGCGGGCACAGATACGCAGTATTTT. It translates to CASSQGLAGTDTQYF.

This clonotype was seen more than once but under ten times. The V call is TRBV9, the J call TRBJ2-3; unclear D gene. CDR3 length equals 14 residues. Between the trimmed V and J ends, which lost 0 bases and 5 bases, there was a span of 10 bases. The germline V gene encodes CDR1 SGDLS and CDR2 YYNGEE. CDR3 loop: CASSVADVRDTQYF. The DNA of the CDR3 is TGTGCCAGCAGCGTAGCCGACGTTAGAGATACGCAGTATTTT.

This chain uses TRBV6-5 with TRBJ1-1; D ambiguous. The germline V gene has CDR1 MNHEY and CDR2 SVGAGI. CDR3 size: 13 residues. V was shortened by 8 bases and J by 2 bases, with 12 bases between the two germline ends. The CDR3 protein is CASSPPLNTEAFF. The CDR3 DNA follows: TGTGCCAGCTCCCCTCCGCTTAACACTGAAGCTTTCTTT.

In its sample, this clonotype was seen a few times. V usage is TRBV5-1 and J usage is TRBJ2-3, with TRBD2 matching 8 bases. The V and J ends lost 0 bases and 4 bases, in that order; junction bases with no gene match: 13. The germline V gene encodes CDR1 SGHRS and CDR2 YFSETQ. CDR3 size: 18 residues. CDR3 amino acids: CASSLDSPGLVASDTQYF. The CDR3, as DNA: TGCGCCAGCAGCTTGGACTCCCCGGGACTAGTAGCTTCAGATACGCAGTATTTT. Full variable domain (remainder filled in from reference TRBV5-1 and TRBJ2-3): KAGVTQTPRYLIKTRGQQVTLSCSPISGHRSVSWYQQTPGQGLQFLFEYFSETQRNKGNFPGRFSGRQFSNSRSEMNVSTLELGDSALYLCASSLDSPGLVASDTQYFGPGTRLTVL.

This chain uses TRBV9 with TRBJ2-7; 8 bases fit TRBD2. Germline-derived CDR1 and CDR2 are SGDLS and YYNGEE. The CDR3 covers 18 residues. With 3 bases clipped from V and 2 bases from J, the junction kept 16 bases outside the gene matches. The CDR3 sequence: CASSAAPRLAGFAYEQYF. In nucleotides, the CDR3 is TGTGCCAGCAGCGCCGCCCCCCGCTTAGCGGGGTTTGCCTACGAGCAGTACTTC.

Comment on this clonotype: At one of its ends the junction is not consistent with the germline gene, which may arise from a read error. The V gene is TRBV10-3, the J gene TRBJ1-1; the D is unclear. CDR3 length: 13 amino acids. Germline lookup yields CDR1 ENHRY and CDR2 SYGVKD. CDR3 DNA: TGTGCCGTCAGTGAGTCCACCGGGCTTGAAGCTTTCTTT. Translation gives CAVSESTGLEAFF.

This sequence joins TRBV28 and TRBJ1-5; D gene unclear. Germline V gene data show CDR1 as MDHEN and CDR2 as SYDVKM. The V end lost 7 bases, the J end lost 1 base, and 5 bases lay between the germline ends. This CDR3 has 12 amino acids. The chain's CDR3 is CASTPSNQPQHF. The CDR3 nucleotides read TGTGCCAGCACCCCGAGCAATCAGCCCCAGCATTTT.

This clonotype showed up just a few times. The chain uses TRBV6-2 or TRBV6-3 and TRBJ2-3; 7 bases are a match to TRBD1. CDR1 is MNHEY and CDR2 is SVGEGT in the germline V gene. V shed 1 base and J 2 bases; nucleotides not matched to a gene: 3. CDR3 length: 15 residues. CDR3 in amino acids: CASSYWGQNTDTQYF. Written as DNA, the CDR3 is TGTGCCAGCAGTTACTGGGGACAGAACACAGATACGCAGTATTTT.